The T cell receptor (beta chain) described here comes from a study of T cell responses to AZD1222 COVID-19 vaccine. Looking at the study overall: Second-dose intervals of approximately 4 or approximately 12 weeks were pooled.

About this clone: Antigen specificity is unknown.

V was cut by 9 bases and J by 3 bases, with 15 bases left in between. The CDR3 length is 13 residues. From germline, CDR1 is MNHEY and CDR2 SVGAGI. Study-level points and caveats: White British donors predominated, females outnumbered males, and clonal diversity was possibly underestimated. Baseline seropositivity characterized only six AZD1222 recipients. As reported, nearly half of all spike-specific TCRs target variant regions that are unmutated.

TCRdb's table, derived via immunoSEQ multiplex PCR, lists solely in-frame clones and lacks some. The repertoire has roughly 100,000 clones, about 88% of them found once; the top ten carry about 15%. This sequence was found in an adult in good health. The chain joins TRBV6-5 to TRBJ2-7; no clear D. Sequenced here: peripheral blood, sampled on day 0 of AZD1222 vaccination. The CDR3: CASSRIFGYEQYF. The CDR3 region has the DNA TGTGCCAGTTCGAGGATCTTTGGCTACGAGCAGTACTTC.